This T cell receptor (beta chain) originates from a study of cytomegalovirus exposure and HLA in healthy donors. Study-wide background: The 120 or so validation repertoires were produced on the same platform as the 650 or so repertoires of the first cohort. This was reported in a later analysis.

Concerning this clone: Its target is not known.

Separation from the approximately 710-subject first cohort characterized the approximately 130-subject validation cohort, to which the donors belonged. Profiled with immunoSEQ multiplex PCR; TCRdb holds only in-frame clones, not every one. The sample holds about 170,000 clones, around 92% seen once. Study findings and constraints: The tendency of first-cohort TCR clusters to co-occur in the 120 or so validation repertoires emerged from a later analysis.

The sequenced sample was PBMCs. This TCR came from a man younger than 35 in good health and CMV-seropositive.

The CDR3 sequence is CASRTGGNEQFF. The CDR3 DNA is TGTGCCAGCAGAACAGGGGGCAATGAGCAGTTCTTC. V gene TRBV27 combines with J gene TRBJ2-1; 8 nucleotides match TRBD1. The junction had 1 base not matched to a gene; V was cut back by 6 bases and J by 6 bases. Germline V gene lookup returns CDR1 MNHEY and CDR2 SMNVEV (reference sequence). The CDR3 is 12 amino acids.